This T cell receptor beta chain was captured in a study of blood T cells in healthy people across ages (dated by TCRdb to between 2015 and 2017). Describing the broader study: In model experiments, template switching captured roughly one uniquely barcoded TCR beta cDNA molecule for every two T cells. The study measured age-related changes in TCR beta repertoire diversity using deep sequencing normalized with unique cDNA molecular identifiers. Four age groups were formed from the donors: young (average 16 years), middle-aged (approximately 40), aged (about 62) and long-lived (more than 75). To avoid experimental bias, donors of different ages were randomly spread across the sequencing lanes. Using the same blood draw, the study looked at two additional independent replicas of 1 million unique cDNA reads for two donors, one aged 18 to 30 and the other aged 80 or older. What the authors observed across the whole study: Estimates of total diversity based on one million sequenced T cells were regarded as lower bounds and as underestimates. Bulk unsorted PBMC profiling prevented conclusive comparison of naive and antigen-experienced compartments. The percentage of naive T cells measured by flow cytometry correlated strongly with observed TCR beta diversity. As age increased, observed TCR beta diversity per million T cells dropped in a roughly linear way, and a significant reduction was already evident by age about 36. Because donor CMV infection status was unknown, age-related changes in expanded clonotypes were potentially confounded. Compared with the aged group, the long-lived group had more naive CD4+ T cells, fewer expanded clones and increased TCR diversity, suggesting age selection.

Systemically healthy Caucasian individuals from Russia, over 30 in total and aged about 6 to 100 years, were included as donors. Each donor gave roughly 11 milliliters of peripheral blood, drawn into EDTA-treated Vacutainer tubes. Ficoll-Paque density-gradient centrifugation was used to isolate PBMCs, with at least 7 million per sample. Trizol reagent was used to extract total RNA from PBMCs, with at least 6 micrograms per sample. Naive CD45RAhigh/CD27high T cell percentages were measured by flow cytometry on a PBMC aliquot from every donor. The method was 5' RACE. The sequencer listed for this sample is Illumina HiSeq 2500. A second PCR of about 7 to 12 cycles was run with a J-beta primer mix and a sample-barcoded 5' primer. A unique molecular identifier was introduced onto each TCR beta cDNA molecule by a template-switch 5' adaptor carrying 12 random nucleotides. Each sample yielded at least 2.5 million CDR3-containing paired-end reads. First-strand cDNA synthesis was performed from all RNA using the Mint cDNA synthesis kit, with priming by a TRBC-specific oligonucleotide. Following uracil-DNA glycosylase treatment, all cDNA underwent a first 18-cycle PCR with the universal primers M1SS and BC2_uni_R. On the authors' methods: Normalization of each sample was performed by random selection of 1 million high-quality reads, each carrying a distinct molecular identifier. Instead of being binned into consensus sequences, reads with shared molecular identifiers were discarded. MiTCR, run with a Q25 quality threshold and the strictest error-elimination algorithm, handled CDR3 identification, clonotype clustering and error correction. Lower-bound total TCR beta diversity was estimated with a nonparametric unseen species model using Euler transformation. Clones were called with MiXCR by TCRdb after fastp trimmed the public reads at Q25, and only in-frame beta chains were retained. Under each unique CDR3 protein, matching rows form one entry showing the most common genes and DNA. The V and J calls follow TCRdb's processing rather than the paper's. The sample table contains more than 1 million distinct CDR3 sequences; only one count was recorded for 40% to 55% of them. Approximately 17% of the sample comes from the top ten.

V lost 0 bases and J lost 4 bases; the stretch between them is 12 bases long. Including the terminal cysteine and phenylalanine, the CDR3 comprises 15 residues. Left in the record is the CDR3 DNA by itself, 45 bases read in frame from the first base. The CDR1 and CDR2 encoded by the germline V gene are SGHDN and FVKESK. About this clonotype itself: What antigen it recognizes has not been identified. No clone much larger than this one lies a single base away; base qualities are absent.

The material sequenced was blood. The chain was built from TRBV14 and TRBJ1-1, with no D gene named confidently. This receptor was obtained from a woman aged 60 to 75 in good health. The DNA sequence follows: TGTGCCAGCAGCCAAGAGATGGGGATGGGCACTGAAGCTTTCTTT. The resulting protein is CASSQEMGMGTEAFF.